These T cell receptor beta chains were read from a single sample in a study of shared clonotypes between healthy human individuals. This table comes from immunoSEQ multiplex PCR, and its TCRdb copy is limited to in-frame clones, with some not included. The table shows about 470,000 clones, with around 75% occurring only once. Sequencing input: PBMCs. The receptors derive from a woman in her forties in good health. Some clones in this sample may be carry-over from other donors' samples. CDR3s include the opening cysteine and the closing phenylalanine or tryptophan. Some rows mark clone size as missing; the rest say once, few, many or name a class of expanded clone.

-	TRBJ2-2	TRBV5-1	CASSLQDRGWELFF
few	TRBJ2-7	TRBV20-1	CSADRSYEQYF
-	TRBJ2-3	TRBV11-2	CASSFSGKVADTQYF
-	TRBJ1-2	TRBV5-6	CASTDKSNYGYTF
-	TRBJ1-4	TRBV6-6	CASSYKGSTNEKLFF
-	TRBJ2-7	TRBV7-2	CASSLLYGTSAKQYF
-	TRBJ2-1	TRBV7-3	CASSLRGGLAGVREQFF
few	TRBJ2-1	TRBV7-2	CASSLGGRAVDEQFF
-	TRBJ2-3	TRBV5-5	CASSLLAGGPSDTQYF
-	TRBJ2-7	TRBV28	CASSHDSYEQYF
-	TRBJ2-5	TRBV7-6	CASSLERGGQGKETQYF
once	TRBJ2-1	TRBV11-3	CASSSYGIYNEQFF
once	TRBJ1-2	TRBV5-6	CASSWTGANGYTF
-	TRBJ2-1	TRBV10-1	CASSEFLVTGNGEQFF
-	TRBJ1-6	TRBV28	CASSSLDSSYNSPLHF
-	TRBJ2-5	TRBV11-2	CASSNNRETQYF
-	TRBJ1-1	TRBV27	CASSPSMNTEAFF
-	TRBJ2-7	TRBV28	CASSFVPYEQYF
-	TRBJ1-4	TRBV5-4	CASSVQGGAGKLFF
-	TRBJ2-2	TRBV5-1	CASSVRSDGELFF
once	TRBJ1-5	TRBV30	CAWSRGEGQPQHF
-	TRBJ1-1	TRBV5-1	CASSLTGVMNTEAFF
-	TRBJ2-3	TRBV11-2	CASSLDRLAGNVGQYF
few	TRBJ1-3	TRBV28	CASSSPGQGVGTIYF
-	TRBJ2-3	TRBV6-4	CASRAGATQYF
few	TRBJ1-5	TRBV9	CASSLSINQPQHF
-	TRBJ1-3	TRBV4-2	CASSQVYLTGAGNTIYF
-	TRBJ1-2	TRBV18	CASSPQRTDNYGYTF
-	TRBJ2-7	TRBV30	CAWSPSPGHRVGTRGYEQYF
once	TRBJ2-5	TRBV9	CASSVDPLAGGTQYF
-	TRBJ1-3	TRBV5-1	CASTLSSGVGNTIYF
few	TRBJ2-5	TRBV7-2	CASSRKSQETQYF
once	TRBJ2-2	TRBV5-1	CASSLGVGRNTGELFF
-	TRBJ2-7	TRBV18	CASSPAGRPNEQYF
-	TRBJ2-5	TRBV25-1	CASSELAGTYQETQYF
-	TRBJ1-1	TRBV7-6	CASLGQPNTEAFF
few	TRBJ2-3	TRBV28	CASSLMGLGTDTQYF
-	TRBJ1-1	TRBV4-3	CASSQDRLGEYTEAFF
once	TRBJ1-4	TRBV30	CAWSPLRVSNEKLFF
few	TRBJ1-4	TRBV19	CASNWGQQNEKLFF
-	TRBJ2-3	TRBV9	CASSAQGNTQYF
-	TRBJ2-6	TRBV10-3	CAINTGTGASGANVLTF
few	TRBJ1-3	TRBV9	CASSVVESGNTIYF
-	TRBJ2-7	TRBV30	CALTRDNPYEQYF
-	TRBJ1-1	TRBV19	CASSILVTQNTEAFF
few	TRBJ1-6	TRBV2	CASSENRVVSPLHF